Listed below are T cell receptor beta chains from one sample, sequenced in a study of cytomegalovirus exposure and HLA in healthy donors. Data came from immunoSEQ multiplex PCR; TCRdb stores just in-frame clones and leaves some out. This sample yields more than 90,000 clones, of which 55% to 75% are seen a single time; roughly 8.7% belongs to the top ten. The sample taken for sequencing was PBMCs. The receptors originated from a man under 40 in good health and CMV-seropositive. Both conserved end residues are part of each CDR3. D genes are given only for firm matches. Clone size is not always given. Where it is, it says once, few, many or a class for expanded clones.

V,D,J,size,CDR3,DNA
TRBV29-1,TRBD1,TRBJ1-5,-,CSAGDRGGQPQHF,TGCAGCGCCGGGGACAGGGGTGGACAGCCCCAGCATTTT
TRBV29-1,-,TRBJ1-4,-,CGAGDTGWEKLFF,TGCGGCGCCGGAGATACAGGCTGGGAAAAACTGTTTTTT
TRBV5-4,-,TRBJ1-2,few,CASRTGVNGYTF,TGTGCCAGCAGGACAGGAGTGAATGGCTACACCTTC
TRBV5-1,TRBD2,TRBJ2-5,few,CASRWGTISQETQYF,TGCGCCAGCAGGTGGGGGACTATTTCCCAAGAGACCCAGTACTTC
TRBV6-1,TRBD1,TRBJ1-2,few,CASSEGRGQRPRGYTF,TGTGCCAGCAGTGAAGGGAGGGGGCAACGACCCCGGGGCTACACCTTC
TRBV6-1,-,TRBJ2-7,-,CASSINPGGGDEQYF,TGTGCCAGCAGCATCAACCCCGGGGGAGGAGACGAGCAGTACTTC
TRBV5-1,TRBD2,TRBJ2-7,-,CASSLGAGDPYEQYF,TGCGCCAGCAGCTTAGGAGCGGGGGATCCCTACGAGCAGTACTTC
TRBV19,TRBD1,TRBJ2-1,-,CASSFRRDRDYNEQFF,TGTGCCAGTAGTTTCCGCCGGGACAGGGACTACAATGAGCAGTTCTTC
TRBV7-2,-,TRBJ2-2,-,CASSLVGGGYTGELFF,TGTGCCAGCAGCTTAGTCGGTGGAGGGTACACCGGGGAGCTGTTTTTT
TRBV2,-,TRBJ2-2,-,CASRGGAGVGELFF,TGTGCCAGCAGGGGGGGGGCGGGTGTCGGGGAGCTGTTTTTT
TRBV9,-,TRBJ1-3,few,CASSVSPLGGAPGNTIYF,TGTGCCAGCAGCGTTTCTCCCTTGGGGGGGGCCCCTGGAAACACCATATATTTT
TRBV5-6,-,TRBJ2-3,-,CASIIRGGVSTDTQYF,TGTGCCAGCATCATTAGGGGGGGGGTTAGCACAGATACGCAGTATTTT
TRBV19,-,TRBJ1-1,-,CASSDSITVDTEAFF,TGTGCCAGTAGCGATAGCATCACGGTTGACACTGAAGCTTTCTTT
TRBV6-1,TRBD1,TRBJ1-5,-,CASSERTGGKGPQHF,TGTGCCAGCAGTGAAAGGACAGGAGGGAAAGGGCCCCAGCATTTT
TRBV5-4,-,TRBJ2-1,-,CASSAGQPAVFEQFF,TGTGCCAGCAGCGCCGGACAGCCGGCGGTTTTTGAGCAGTTCTTC
TRBV7-9,-,TRBJ2-1,-,CASTDRAWRGQFF,TGTGCCAGCACCGACAGGGCTTGGAGGGGGCAGTTCTTC
TRBV4-1,-,TRBJ2-7,-,CASSPLFGAMTYEQYF,TGCGCCAGCAGCCCTTTGTTTGGGGCCATGACCTACGAGCAGTACTTC
TRBV5-1,-,TRBJ1-4,-,CASSPQGVGEKLFF,TGCGCCAGCAGTCCACAGGGCGTCGGCGAAAAACTGTTTTTT
TRBV2,TRBD1,TRBJ2-7,once,CASRMDRSSYEQYF,TGTGCCAGCAGAATGGACAGGAGCTCCTACGAGCAGTACTTC
TRBV5-1,-,TRBJ1-1,few,CASSFTVNTEAFF,TGCGCCAGCAGCTTTACAGTGAACACTGAAGCTTTCTTT
TRBV11-3,TRBD1,TRBJ1-4,few,CASSLGNRGSEKLFF,TGTGCCAGCAGCTTAGGTAACAGGGGTAGTGAAAAACTGTTTTTT
TRBV9,TRBD2,TRBJ2-1,-,CASAPDAGGGLNEQFF,TGTGCCAGCGCCCCCGACGCGGGAGGGGGGCTCAATGAGCAGTTCTTC
TRBV11-2,-,TRBJ2-1,-,CASRSYGREYNEQFF,TGTGCCAGCAGATCGTACGGTCGAGAGTACAATGAGCAGTTCTTC
TRBV6-6,TRBD1,TRBJ2-5,-,CASSYSTGQATGWYF,TGTGCCAGCAGTTACTCCACGGGACAGGCTACCGGATGGTACTTC
TRBV7-9,-,TRBJ2-7,-,CASSGPGPTYEQYF,TGTGCCAGCTCAGGCCCAGGCCCCACCTACGAGCAGTACTTC
TRBV18,-,TRBJ2-5,-,CASSPITGGIQETQYF,TGTGCCAGCTCACCAATTACGGGGGGCATACAAGAGACCCAGTACTTC
TRBV10-2,TRBD2,TRBJ2-2,-,CASSEAGGVTGELFF,TGCGCCAGCAGCGAAGCGGGGGGCGTCACCGGGGAGCTGTTTTTT
TRBV5-1,TRBD2,TRBJ2-7,-,CASSLRGGAYEQYF,TGCGCCAGCAGCTTACGCGGGGGGGCCTACGAGCAGTACTTC
TRBV19,-,TRBJ2-7,once,CASREAGTLYEQYF,TGTGCCAGTCGGGAGGCAGGGACACTCTACGAGCAGTACTTC
TRBV10-3,TRBD2,TRBJ2-5,few,CAISETLRTSGRVSETQYF,TGTGCCATCAGTGAGACGTTGAGGACTAGCGGGAGGGTTAGTGAGACCCAGTACTTC
TRBV15,-,TRBJ2-3,-,CATSSRPGDPTDTQYF,TGTGCCACCAGCAGTCGCCCGGGGGACCCCACAGATACGCAGTATTTT
TRBV11-3,TRBD1,TRBJ2-5,-,CASSPGGPFQETQYF,TGTGCCAGCAGCCCAGGGGGTCCCTTCCAAGAGACCCAGTACTTC
TRBV9,-,TRBJ2-5,-,CASLPEAGGTQYF,TGTGCCAGCTTACCAGAGGCCGGGGGGACCCAGTACTTC
TRBV6-1,TRBD1,TRBJ2-7,-,CASSEGTGSNEQYF,TGTGCCAGCAGTGAAGGGACAGGGAGTAACGAGCAGTACTTC
TRBV5-4,TRBD2,TRBJ2-3,-,CASSAPGGQGDTQYF,TGTGCCAGCAGCGCCCCGGGGGGTCAAGGCGATACGCAGTATTTT
TRBV19,TRBD2,TRBJ2-6,-,CASSIGGGSGANVLTF,TGTGCCAGTAGTATAGGCGGGGGCTCTGGGGCCAACGTCCTGACTTTC